The 13 T cell receptor beta chains reported below all come from one sample, sequenced in a study of T cell responses to AZD1222 COVID-19 vaccine. Measured with immunoSEQ multiplex PCR; TCRdb has only the in-frame clones, and not every one. The sample holds some 95,000 clones, just over 85% seen once. The specimen comprised peripheral blood, sampled on day 0 of AZD1222 vaccination. The receptors stem from an adult in good health.

The rearrangement joins TRBV10-3 to TRBJ1-2, with D unclear. The CDR3 covers 16 residues. Trimming removed 0 bases from V and 6 bases from J, with 17 bases in between. Germline CDR1 ENHRY, CDR2 SYGVKD. The CDR3 region is CAISESSRSGDDGYTF. The CDR3, as DNA: TGTGCCATCAGTGAGTCCTCCCGGTCCGGAGATGATGGCTACACCTTC.

The chain couples TRBV13 to TRBJ1-1; D remains ambiguous. V lost 7 bases and J lost 4, with 16 bases in between. The CDR3 has 14 residues. Per the germline V gene, CDR1 is PRHDT and CDR2 is FYEKMQ (reference sequence). The CDR3: CASTLGRDGTEAFF. For the CDR3, the DNA is TGTGCCAGCACCCTAGGACGCGACGGCACTGAAGCTTTCTTT. Full variable domain (remainder filled in from reference TRBV13 and TRBJ1-1): AAGVIQSPRHLIKEKRETATLKCYPIPRHDTVYWYQQGPGQDPQFLISFYEKMQSDKGSIPDRFSAQQFSDYHSELNMSSLELGDSALYFCASTLGRDGTEAFFGQGTRLTVV.

The V and J genes are TRBV11-3 and TRBJ1-2, with TRBD1 matching 7 bases. Germline CDR1 reads SGHNT; CDR2 reads YENEEA. The CDR3 is 13 residues long. Trimming cost V 5 bases and J 4 bases; bases outside gene matches: 4. This chain's CDR3 is CASSPQGVYGYTF. The DNA of the CDR3 is TGTGCCAGCAGCCCCCAGGGGGTCTATGGCTACACCTTC.

The table lists this clone with a few counts. The chain joins TRBV5-5 to TRBJ1-4; no firm D call. Germline loops: CDR1 SGHKS, CDR2 YYEKEE (reference sequence). CDR3 length: 12 residues. V dropped 1 base and J dropped 5 bases, with 3 bases sitting between them. The CDR3 loop reads CASSLRNEKLFF. The CDR3 nucleotides read TGTGCCAGCAGCTTGAGGAATGAAAAACTGTTTTTT.

This rearrangement joins TRBV6-2 or TRBV6-3 to TRBJ1-3; no reliable D call. The CDR3 has 15 amino acids. CDR1 and CDR2 (germline): MNHEY, SVGEGT. V lost 0 bases and J lost 4, with 10 bases in between. The CDR3 protein is CASSYSWGFGNTIYF. In DNA form, the CDR3 reads TGTGCCAGCAGTTACTCATGGGGATTCGGAAACACCATATATTTT.

Here the CDR3 reads CAIGQGAGELFF. In nucleotides, the CDR3 is TGTGCCATCGGGCAAGGAGCCGGGGAGCTGTTTTTT. This chain links TRBV10-3 with TRBJ2-2; unclear D gene. CDR3 length: 12 residues. Trimming left V 8 bases short and J 6 bases short, with 10 bases between. Per the germline V gene, CDR1 is ENHRY and CDR2 is SYGVKD.

This clone was counted between two and nine times. The J gene is TRBJ1-6, the V gene TRBV5-6; D may be TRBD1 (5 bases). Looked up from germline, CDR1 is SGHDT and CDR2 is YYEEEE. CDR3 size: 16 residues. V was cut by 2 bases and J by 7 bases, with 16 bases left in between. Here the CDR3 DNA reads TGTGCCAGCAGCTTTGAGAGAAATGGGGCAAATTCACCCCTCCACTTT. Translation gives CASSFERNGANSPLHF. Using reference TRBV5-6 and TRBJ1-6 for the parts outside the CDR3, the full variable domain is DAGVTQSPTHLIKTRGQQVTLRCSPKSGHDTVSWYQQALGQGPQFIFQYYEEEERQRGNFPDRFSGHQFPNYSSELNVNALLLGDSALYLCASSFERNGANSPLHFGNGTRLTVT.

CDR3 in DNA: TGTGCCAGCAGCTTAGGCCCGGCAGCTAATTCACCCCTCCACTTT. It encodes CASSLGPAANSPLHF. This chain links TRBV11-2 with TRBJ1-6; D is undetermined. Trimming shortened V by 1 base and J by 6 bases, and 10 bases separated the two germline ends. The CDR3 runs to 15 residues. Germline CDR1 SGHAT, CDR2 FQNNGV.

The chain employs TRBV2 and TRBJ2-3; D remains ambiguous. Between the trimmed V and J ends, which lost 9 bases and 0 bases, there was a span of 13 bases. CDR1 is SNHLY and CDR2 is FYNNEI in the germline V gene. The CDR3 spans 14 residues. This CDR3 is CARGPFSSTDTQYF. The CDR3 bases are TGTGCCAGGGGCCCTTTCTCTAGCACAGATACGCAGTATTTT.

V usage is TRBV7-2 and J usage is TRBJ2-7, with a tentative D call TRBD2 (5 bases). Germline V gene lookup returns CDR1 SGHTA and CDR2 FQGNSA. The CDR3 runs 16 residues. V lost 2 bases and J lost 2, with 16 bases in between. The CDR3 DNA follows: TGTGCCAGCAGCTTAAGGGTCGGGAACTCAGCCTACGAGCAGTACTTC. This codes for CASSLRVGNSAYEQYF.

The CDR3 is CASSSAGTTYNEQFF. As DNA, the CDR3 is TGCGCCAGCAGCTCGGCCGGGACAACCTACAATGAGCAGTTCTTC. The J gene is TRBJ2-1, the V gene TRBV5-1; D may be TRBD1 (6 bases). Germline CDR1 and CDR2: SGHRS and YFSETQ. The CDR3 spans 15 residues. V gave up 3 bases and J gave up 2 bases, with 12 bases separating them.

The rearrangement joins TRBV7-2 to TRBJ2-1; 8 positions agree with TRBD1. Looked up from germline, CDR1 is SGHTA and CDR2 is FQGNSA. Trimming took 6 bases from V and 5 from J; bases not matched to a gene: 9. The CDR3 is made up of 15 amino acids. CDR3 sequence: CASRPSRDRNNEQFF. For the CDR3, the DNA is TGTGCCAGCAGGCCATCCCGGGACAGGAACAATGAGCAGTTCTTC.

The rearrangement uses TRBV5-5 and TRBJ1-5; 12 bases align to TRBD1. The germline V gene encodes CDR1 SGHKS and CDR2 YYEKEE (reference sequence). The CDR3 contains 19 residues. V lost 4 bases to trimming and J lost 0 bases; unmatched junction nucleotides: 11. The CDR3 spells CASSPGTGGPIYSNQPQHF. CDR3 in DNA: TGTGCCAGCAGCCCGGGGACAGGGGGCCCGATTTATAGCAATCAGCCCCAGCATTTT.